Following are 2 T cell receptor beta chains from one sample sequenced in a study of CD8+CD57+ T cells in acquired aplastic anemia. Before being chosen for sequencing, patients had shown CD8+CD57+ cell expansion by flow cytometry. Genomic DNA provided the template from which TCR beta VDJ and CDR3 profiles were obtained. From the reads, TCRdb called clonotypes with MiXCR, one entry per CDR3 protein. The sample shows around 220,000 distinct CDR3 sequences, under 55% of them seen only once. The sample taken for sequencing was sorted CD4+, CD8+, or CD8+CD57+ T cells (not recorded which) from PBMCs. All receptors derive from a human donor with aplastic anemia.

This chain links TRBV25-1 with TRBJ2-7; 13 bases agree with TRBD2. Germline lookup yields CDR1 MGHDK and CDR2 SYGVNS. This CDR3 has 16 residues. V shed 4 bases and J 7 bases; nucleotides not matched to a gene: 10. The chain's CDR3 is CASSGWTSGSPGEQYF. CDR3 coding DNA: TGTGCCAGCAGTGGCTGGACTAGCGGGAGTCCGGGGGAGCAGTACTTC.

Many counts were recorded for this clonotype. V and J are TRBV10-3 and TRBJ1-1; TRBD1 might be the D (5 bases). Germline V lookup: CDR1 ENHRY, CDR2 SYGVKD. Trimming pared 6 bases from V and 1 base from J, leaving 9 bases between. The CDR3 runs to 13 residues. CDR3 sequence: CAIRPTGNTEAFF. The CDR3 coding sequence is TGTGCCATCAGACCTACAGGGAACACTGAAGCTTTCTTT.